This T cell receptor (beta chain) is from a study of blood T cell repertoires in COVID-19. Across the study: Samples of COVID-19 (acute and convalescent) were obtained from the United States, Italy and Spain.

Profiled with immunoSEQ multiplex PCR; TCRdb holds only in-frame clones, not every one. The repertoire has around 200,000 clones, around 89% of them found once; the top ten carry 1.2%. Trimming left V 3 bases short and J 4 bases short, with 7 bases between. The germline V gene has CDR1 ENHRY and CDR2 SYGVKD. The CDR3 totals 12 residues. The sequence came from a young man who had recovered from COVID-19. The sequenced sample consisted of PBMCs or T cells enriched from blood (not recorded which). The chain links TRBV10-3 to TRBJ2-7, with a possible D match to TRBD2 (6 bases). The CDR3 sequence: CAISDGGYEQYF. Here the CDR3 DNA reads TGTGCCATCAGTGACGGGGGTTACGAGCAGTACTTC.